This TCR beta chain is from a study of OX40 agonist ivuxolimab in advanced cancers. As for the study more broadly: Ivuxolimab was a fully human IgG2 agonistic monoclonal antibody targeting the costimulatory receptor OX40 (CD134). Intravenous ivuxolimab was administered to patients every 2 weeks at six dose levels: 0.01, 0.1, 0.3, 1.5, 3 and 10 mg/kg. Of the approximately 54 patients in dose escalation, 19 had hepatocellular carcinoma, some 15 had melanoma, 9 had renal cell carcinoma and 9 had head and neck cancer. In the dose-escalation cohort, 82.7% of patients were male, and the mean age was approximately 64 years, with a range of roughly 20 to 80. Prior anti-PD-1, anti-PD-L1 or anti-CTLA-4 therapy was permitted, and 40% of dose-escalation patients had received checkpoint inhibitors. Three dose-escalation patients achieved partial responses, one with hepatocellular carcinoma and two with cutaneous melanoma. The purpose of peripheral TCRbeta sequencing was to test whether ivuxolimab changed TCR sequence diversity and led to clonal T-cell expansion. The monotherapy dose-escalation portion (N ≈ 55 patients) of the phase I ivuxolimab trial is reported in the paper. Overall study outcomes, separate from this receptor: On average, CD8+ T cells showed more expanded clones than CD4+ T cells after ivuxolimab. Clonal expansion of both CD4+ and CD8+ blood T cells was observed from baseline to week 6 at doses 0.1 to 3.0 mg/kg. The antigen specificity of the peripheral T cells that underwent clonal expansion was not determined. Low levels of normalized T-cell clonal expansion were also seen in some nonresponding patients. In partial responders in the 0.1-3.0 mg/kg groups, normalized peripheral clonal expansion was found to be among the lowest, especially among CD8+ T cells.

Worth noting for this clone: Its target antigen remains unknown. No per-base quality is available; no much larger clone lies one base away.

CDR1 LNHNV and CDR2 YYDKDF were looked up in the germline V gene (reference sequence). Germline trimming: 3 bases from V, 0 bases from J; junction bases outside gene matches: 11. Including the terminal cysteine and phenylalanine, the CDR3 comprises 20 residues. The read is trimmed to its CDR3 DNA, 60 bases read in frame from base 1. The trial excluded patients who had a history of autoimmune disease or were on systemic immunosuppression. Peripheral blood for TCR sequencing was collected from all dose cohorts at baseline, on cycle 4 day 1, and on cycle 7 day 1. The samples were taken from a phase I, first-in-human, multicenter, open-label dose-escalation trial of ivuxolimab. Adults with locally advanced or metastatic melanoma, renal cell carcinoma, hepatocellular carcinoma or head and neck squamous cell carcinoma were enrolled in the trial. Before TCR sequencing, CD4+ T cells and CD8+ T cells from peripheral blood were sorted into separate populations.

Genomic DNA was extracted from sorted cells for sequencing of the TCRbeta CDR3 region. TCRbeta CDR3 regions were sequenced using the immunoSEQ Assay. TCRdb mirrors the immuneACCESS table, restricted to in-frame sequences. Some clones are absent from its copies; in checked studies, under half trace to an unresolved V gene, and the reason for the others is unknown. For this sample there are about 70,000 clones; approximately 81% appear just once. The top ten hold roughly 6.1% of the sample. The source is an adult with an advanced solid tumor such as melanoma, head and neck, liver or kidney cancer. The V and J segments used are TRBV15 and TRBJ2-1, with 13 junctional bases fitting TRBD2. Specimen: CD4+ or CD8+ T cells sorted from blood, collected in a trial of the OX40 agonist ivuxolimab. The nucleotide sequence reads TGTGCCACCAGCAGGTCAGTAACGGGACTAGCGGGACACTCCTACAATGAGCAGTTCTTC. Translated, this is CATSRSVTGLAGHSYNEQFF.